Below are 2 T cell receptor beta chains sequenced from a single sample in a study of vaccination effects on CD4 cells after COVID-19. Produced via immunoSEQ multiplex PCR; TCRdb's table is partial and in-frame only. The sample has 55,000 or so clones, roughly three quarters seen once. These receptors' antigens are unknown. Under the ViraFEST assay, PBMC were stimulated with viral peptide pools so that antigen-specific CD4+ T cells expanded. Sequencing was performed afterwards. Cells that had been cultured for 10 days were the source of isolated CD4+ T cells. It was between March and December 2020 that the person had a SARS-CoV-2 infection confirmed by PCR. Material: CD4+ T cells from PBMCs cultured with HIV peptides, obtained before COVID-19 vaccination. Subset given: HIV-1 Nef peptide pool negative control/reference culture. All receptors derive from a human donor who had a prior SARS-CoV-2 infection.

This chain connects TRBV5-1 to TRBJ2-5; weak D call: TRBD1 (6 bases). With 5 bases removed from V and 3 bases from J, the gap between germline ends came to 14 bases. Looked up from germline, CDR1 is SGHRS and CDR2 is YFSETQ. This CDR3 contains 14 residues. CDR3 amino acids: CASRVQGAEETQYF. For the CDR3, the DNA is TGCGCCAGCAGGGTACAGGGAGCCGAAGAGACCCAGTACTTC.

This clone was observed a few times. The chain is built from TRBV28 and TRBJ2-1; TRBD1 matches 8 bases. The junction had 18 bases not matched to a gene; V was cut back by 7 bases and J by 4 bases. Per germline, CDR1 MDHEN and CDR2 SYDVKM. The CDR3 has 18 amino acids. The CDR3 region is CASIGQTGEFWLYNEQFF. DNA for the CDR3: TGTGCCAGCATCGGTCAGACAGGGGAATTTTGGCTTTACAATGAGCAGTTCTTC. Full variable domain (remainder filled in from reference TRBV28 and TRBJ2-1): DVKVTQSSRYLVKRTGEKVFLECVQDMDHENMFWYRQDPGLGLRLIYFSYDVKMKEKGDIPEGYSVSREKKERFSLILESASTNQTSMYLCASIGQTGEFWLYNEQFFGPGTRLTVL.